These 17 T cell receptor beta chains share one sample of origin, sequenced in a study of PD-1 blockade in classical Hodgkin lymphoma. Each and every patient relapsed after autologous stem cell transplantation, and patients got differing brentuximab vedotin exposure. Repertoires were generated with immunoSEQ multiplex PCR, while TCRdb's copy carries only in-frame clones and drops some. Of approximately 34,000 clones detected, 82% appear once; the ten largest clones hold 32%. Specimen: peripheral blood mononuclear cells (PBMCs), collected at baseline. The receptors come from a human donor with classical Hodgkin lymphoma.

J is TRBJ1-4 and V is TRBV5-1; 9 bases match TRBD1. Germline CDR1 and CDR2: SGHRS and YFSETQ. CDR3 length: 15 residues. J gave up 1 base and V 4 bases, and 2 bases lay outside the gene matches. The chain's CDR3 is CASSVGQGTNEKLFF. The CDR3 DNA reads TGCGCCAGCAGCGTGGGACAGGGAACTAATGAAAAACTGTTTTTT. Full variable domain (outside the CDR3, taken from reference TRBV5-1 and TRBJ1-4): KAGVTQTPRYLIKTRGQQVTLSCSPISGHRSVSWYQQTPGQGLQFLFEYFSETQRNKGNFPGRFSGRQFSNSRSEMNVSTLELGDSALYLCASSVGQGTNEKLFFGSGTQLSVL.

The chain employs TRBV30 and TRBJ2-3; 11 bases agree with TRBD2. This CDR3 region has 20 residues. Germline CDR1 reads GTSNPN; CDR2 reads SVGIG (reference sequence). Losses at the gene ends were 0 bases for V and 2 bases for J; bases not matched to a gene: 16. Here the CDR3 DNA reads TGTGCCTGGAGTGTACAACGTGGTCTCCTAGCGGGGGGCACCACAGATACGCAGTATTTT. Its protein is CAWSVQRGLLAGGTTDTQYF.

V usage is TRBV6-6 and J usage is TRBJ2-7; 8 nucleotides agree with TRBD2. This CDR3 spans 14 amino acids. Per the germline V gene, CDR1 is MNHNY and CDR2 is SVGAGI (reference sequence). J gave up 2 bases and V 5 bases, and 5 bases lay outside the gene matches. In nucleotides, the CDR3 is TGTGCCAGCAGTAAGAGCGGGGGAACCTACGAGCAGTACTTC. Residues: CASSKSGGTYEQYF.

This rearrangement joins TRBV5-1 to TRBJ2-1; a weak D match, TRBD2 (7 bases). V was cut by 1 base and J by 8 bases, with 16 bases left in between. Germline CDR1 and CDR2: SGHRS and YFSETQ. This CDR3 is 15 amino acids long. The CDR3 loop reads CASSLSGGVSDEQFF. The CDR3 coding sequence is TGCGCCAGCAGCTTGTCGGGGGGCGTTTCAGATGAGCAGTTCTTC.

The V gene is TRBV7-2, the J gene TRBJ2-7, with a weak D call TRBD2 (6 bases). V lost 0 bases and J lost 4, with 10 bases in between. Germline CDR1 and CDR2: SGHTA and FQGNSA. The CDR3 covers 14 residues. This CDR3 reads CASSLAMRGYEQYF. The CDR3, as DNA: TGTGCCAGCAGCTTAGCAATGCGGGGATACGAGCAGTACTTC.

The V and J genes are TRBV7-8 and TRBJ1-3; 7 bases match TRBD1. CDR1 is SGHVS and CDR2 is FQNEAQ in the germline V gene. CDR3 size: 15 residues. V lost 6 bases and J lost 0; bases outside the gene matches: 5. The CDR3 DNA follows: TGTGCCAGCAGTGAGGGGACAGCCTCTGGAAACACCATATATTTT. Protein product: CASSEGTASGNTIYF.

This clone was observed once. The chain is built from TRBV7-9 and TRBJ1-5; no reliable D call. The germline CDR1 and CDR2 sequences are SEHNR and FQNEAQ (reference sequence). This CDR3 comprises 13 residues. Trimming left V 6 bases short and J 4 bases short, with 10 bases between. The CDR3 here is CASSYTGNQPQHF. The CDR3 DNA reads TGTGCCAGCAGTTATACGGGGAATCAGCCCCAGCATTTT.

The rearrangement links TRBV19 to TRBJ1-1; D gene uncertain. Germline assignment: CDR1 LNHDA and CDR2 SQIVND (reference sequence). The CDR3 sequence is 15 residues long. Trimming cost V 5 bases and J 4 bases, with 17 bases left between them. The CDR3 sequence: CASSWFREGRTEAFF. The CDR3 DNA is TGTGCCAGTAGTTGGTTTAGGGAAGGGCGCACTGAAGCTTTCTTT. Full variable domain (rest looked up from reference TRBV19 and TRBJ1-1): DGGITQSPKYLFRKEGQNVTLSCEQNLNHDAMYWYRQDPGQGLRLIYYSQIVNDFQKGDIAEGYSVSREKKESFPLTVTSAQKNPTAFYLCASSWFREGRTEAFFGQGTRLTVV.

This clone was observed a handful of times. The chain has TRBV4-2 and TRBJ1-4; D is uncertain. Trimming removed 0 bases from V and 7 bases from J, with 18 bases in between. The length of the CDR3 is 17 residues. CDR1 is LGHNA and CDR2 is YNFKEQ in the germline V gene. The CDR3 loop reads CASSQDTARPYGEKLFF. In DNA form, the CDR3 reads TGTGCCAGCAGCCAAGACACGGCAAGGCCTTACGGTGAAAAACTGTTTTTT.

The chain couples TRBV18 to TRBJ2-7; 9 bases agree with TRBD2. From germline, CDR1 is KGHSH and CDR2 LQKENI. V dropped 1 base and J dropped 0; count of bases not matched to a gene: 10. The CDR3 contains 18 residues. CDR3 loop: CASSPRTLAGRSSYEQYF. The CDR3 region has the DNA TGTGCCAGCTCACCACGAACTCTAGCGGGGAGAAGCTCCTACGAGCAGTACTTC. The whole variable domain, remainder taken from reference TRBV18 and TRBJ2-7, is NAGVMQNPRHLVRRRGQEARLRCSPMKGHSHVYWYRQLPEEGLKFMVYLQKENIIDESGMPKERFSAEFPKEGPSILRIQQVVRGDSAAYFCASSPRTLAGRSSYEQYFGPGTRLTVT.

In regard to this clone: A read error may produce the germline difference seen at one junction end. This chain joins TRBV7-7 and TRBJ2-3; D perhaps matches TRBD1 (7 bases). The CDR3 runs 15 residues. CDR1 is SSHAT, CDR2 FNYEAQ, per germline (reference sequence). The CDR3 sequence is CASSLGGGSADTQYF. CDR3 DNA: TGTGCTAGCAGCTTAGGAGGGGGCAGCGCAGATACGCAGTATTTT.

The rearrangement uses TRBV9 and TRBJ1-3; D gene unclear. The V and J ends lost 6 bases and 0 bases respectively, with 13 bases between them. The CDR3 consists of 15 residues. Germline assignment: CDR1 SGDLS and CDR2 YYNGEE. The CDR3 is CASTSGGSSGNTIYF. As DNA, the CDR3 is TGTGCCAGCACCTCTGGCGGAAGCTCTGGAAACACCATATATTTT.

V and J are TRBV4-3 and TRBJ2-2; possible D gene TRBD2, 5 bases. CDR3 length equals 20 residues. The germline V and J ends were trimmed by 0 bases and 1 base, with 21 bases remaining between them. The germline gives CDR1 LGHNA, CDR2 YSLEER. CDR3 residues: CASSQDNIRLLAMNTGELFF. The DNA of the CDR3 is TGCGCCAGCAGCCAAGACAATATTAGGCTATTAGCGATGAACACCGGGGAGCTGTTTTTT.

This chain connects TRBV2 to TRBJ1-2, with D possibly TRBD1 on 6 matching bases. The length of the CDR3 is 13 residues. CDR1 SNHLY and CDR2 FYNNEI come from the germline V gene. Trimming took 4 bases from V and 4 from J, leaving 10 bases between them. CDR3 in amino acids: CASSAQGPYGYTF. For the CDR3, the DNA is TGTGCCAGCAGTGCACAGGGTCCCTATGGCTACACCTTC.

The chain joins TRBV2 to TRBJ2-5; TRBD2 matches at 15 bases. The junction had 6 bases not matched to a gene; V was cut back by 7 bases and J by 3 bases. The germline V gene encodes CDR1 SNHLY and CDR2 FYNNEI. This CDR3 has 16 amino acids. The CDR3 coding sequence is TGTGCCAGCAACGGACTAGCGGGGGGGCGGGAAGAGACCCAGTACTTC. Its translation is CASNGLAGGREETQYF.

The chain links TRBV6-5 to TRBJ1-3, with D maybe TRBD1 (5 bases). Germline V gene sequence: CDR1 MNHEY, CDR2 SVGAGI. V dropped 10 bases and J dropped 2 bases, with 18 bases sitting between them. The CDR3 contains 15 residues. The CDR3 nucleotides read TGTGCCACCCTGCCACCGGGGCGGACTGGAAACACCATATATTTT. Translated, it gives CATLPPGRTGNTIYF.

This sequence joins TRBV7-9 and TRBJ1-2; no definite D call. The CDR3 is 14 amino acids. Germline loops: CDR1 SEHNR, CDR2 FQNEAQ (reference sequence). V was clipped by 4 bases and J by 2 bases, with 11 bases between them. Here the CDR3 reads CASSSLGQNYGYTF. CDR3 sequence (DNA): TGTGCCAGCAGCTCACTCGGGCAGAACTATGGCTACACCTTC.